This is a list of T cell receptor beta chains from one sample in a study of T cells after yellow fever vaccination. Each CDR3 protein is one row after TCRdb ran MiXCR on the 5' RACE reads. The data show hundreds of thousands of distinct CDR3 sequences, with roughly a sixth seen just once and roughly a sixth held by the top ten. The source material was PBMCs, sampled before the yellow fever booster vaccination. These receptors all come from a man younger than 30 who received the YFV17D yellow fever vaccine. The CDR3 runs from the conserved cysteine through the conserved F or W. The D gene is left open where the match is weak. Clone sizes are given selectively: once, few, many, or a class where the clone is expanded.

TRBV6-4,many,.,TRBJ1-5,TGTGCCAGCAGCCAGGAGGGAAATCAGCCCCAGCATTTT,CASSQEGNQPQHF
TRBV3-1,.,.,TRBJ2-3,TGTGCCAGCAGCCAAGATGGGCGCAACTGGGGAGATACGCAGTATTTT,CASSQDGRNWGDTQYF
TRBV12-3/TRBV12-4,.,.,TRBJ1-4,TGTGCCAGCAGTTTACACGAAAAACTGTTTTTT,CASSLHEKLFF
TRBV27,few,.,TRBJ1-3,TGTGCCAGCAGTCCCCTCCCCACGGTTAGCTCTGGAAACACCATATATTTT,CASSPLPTVSSGNTIYF
TRBV7-2,.,TRBD1,TRBJ1-2,TGTGCCAGCAGCGTAGACAGGGTAGCCCGCAGTGGCTACACCTTC,CASSVDRVARSGYTF
TRBV7-9,few,.,TRBJ2-1,TGTGCCAGCAGCTCGGTGGGGGGCGAGCTTGACTATGAGCAGTTCTTC,CASSSVGGELDYEQFF
TRBV18,.,TRBD2,TRBJ2-1,TGTGCCAGCTCGATACTAGCGGGGGGGCCTACTGATGAGCAGTTCTTC,CASSILAGGPTDEQFF
TRBV7-9,few,.,TRBJ1-2,TGTGCCAGCAGCCGACACCAACCCCCCTATGGCTACACCTTC,CASSRHQPPYGYTF
TRBV5-1,.,.,TRBJ1-2,TGCGCCAGCAGAATAAACCCCCCAGGGGACTACACCTTC,CASRINPPGDYTF
TRBV27,few,.,TRBJ2-5,TGTGCCAGCAGAACTCTAGGGCGGGAGACCCAGTACTTC,CASRTLGRETQYF
TRBV29-1,.,TRBD2,TRBJ2-1,TGCAGTACGAACGGACTAGCGGGGTATAATGAGCAGTTCTTC,CSTNGLAGYNEQFF
TRBV6-2/TRBV6-3,.,.,TRBJ2-1,TGTGCCAGCAGTGACCTCAATCTACAGGGAAATCTCTTCTTC,CASSDLNLQGNLFF
TRBV29-1,many,.,TRBJ2-5,TGCAGCGTTGCCCAGGGTAGGGTCGAGACCCAGTACTTC,CSVAQGRVETQYF
TRBV28,.,TRBD1,TRBJ1-6,TGTGCCAGCGGCAAGGGACAGATCGGGTCACCCCTCCACTTT,CASGKGQIGSPLHF
TRBV4-3,few,.,TRBJ1-6,TGCGCCAGCAGCCCCACGGGCCATCCCACCCTCCACTTT,CASSPTGHPTLHF
TRBV19,.,.,TRBJ2-3,TGTGCCACCAAGGAAGATACGCAGTATTTT,CATKEDTQYF
TRBV5-6,few,.,TRBJ2-3,TGTGCCAGCAGCTTGCAGGGGCCTCTCACAGATACGCAGTATTTT,CASSLQGPLTDTQYF
TRBV29-1,.,.,TRBJ2-7,TGCAGCGTTGATAAGGGGGGGGGCGAAGGCTACGAGCAGTACTTC,CSVDKGGGEGYEQYF
TRBV7-2,.,TRBD2,TRBJ2-3,TGTGCCAGCAGCTGGGCGGCGGGGGTGGCTGATACGCAGTATTTT,CASSWAAGVADTQYF
TRBV28,few,.,TRBJ1-2,TGTGCCAGCAGTTTAGTTGGGGGAGTGTATGGCTACACCTTC,CASSLVGGVYGYTF
TRBV19,.,TRBD2,TRBJ2-3,TGTGCCAGTAGCCAGAACGGGGGGAACACAGATACGCAGTATTTT,CASSQNGGNTDTQYF
TRBV5-1,many,.,TRBJ1-1,TGTGCCAGCAGCCCCCGTGGCGGGAACACTGAAGCTTTCTTT,CASSPRGGNTEAFF
TRBV6-6,few,.,TRBJ1-1,TGTGCCAGCAGCGACCTAACGGGCACTGAAGCTTTCTTT,CASSDLTGTEAFF
TRBV18,once,.,TRBJ1-2,TGTGCCAGCTCACCAGATCGGGCTAATGGCTACACCTTC,CASSPDRANGYTF
TRBV20-1,.,.,TRBJ1-2,TGCAGTGCTAGTGCTACGGGCCGGGCAGACGGTGGCTACACCTTC,CSASATGRADGGYTF
TRBV4-1,.,TRBD1,TRBJ1-2,TGCGCCAGCAGCCAAGAAACAGGGGGCGGTTATGGCTACACCTTC,CASSQETGGGYGYTF
TRBV7-3,many,.,TRBJ1-5,TGTGCCAGCAGCTTAGGGGAAGGCAATCAGCCCCAGCATTTT,CASSLGEGNQPQHF
TRBV5-6,.,.,TRBJ1-2,TGTGCCAGCAGCTTAGGAGGGGAGCATGGCTACACCTTC,CASSLGGEHGYTF
TRBV7-2,many,TRBD2,TRBJ2-5,TGTGCCAGCAGCTTGGCGGGGGGGTGGGAGACCCAGTACTTC,CASSLAGGWETQYF
TRBV20-1,few,TRBD1,TRBJ1-1,TGCAGTGCTAAAGCCTGGGACAGGGACGTGAACACTGAAGCTTTCTTT,CSAKAWDRDVNTEAFF
TRBV28,.,.,TRBJ2-2,TGTGCCAGCAGTTCCGACAGGAGAACAACCGGGGAGCTGTTTTTT,CASSSDRRTTGELFF
TRBV29-1,few,.,TRBJ1-1,TGCAGCGTTGAGCGTGGCGGAGTAAACACTGAAGCTTTCTTT,CSVERGGVNTEAFF
TRBV14,few,TRBD1,TRBJ1-4,TGTGCCAGCAGCCTCCGGGACAGACAACAAAAACTGTTTTTT,CASSLRDRQQKLFF
TRBV20-1,few,.,TRBJ2-1,TGCAGTGCTAGAGATCCTTGGACTGGCAATGAGCAGTTCTTC,CSARDPWTGNEQFF
TRBV5-1,.,.,TRBJ2-2,TGCGCCAGCAGCTTGGCACAGCCGAACACCGGGGAGCTGTTTTTT,CASSLAQPNTGELFF
TRBV20-1,few,TRBD1,TRBJ1-2,TGCAGTGCTTTAACAGGGGGTTTTAGTGCTGGCTACACCTTC,CSALTGGFSAGYTF
TRBV19,.,TRBD1,TRBJ1-4,TGTGCCACACATCCCTACAGGGGGGAAAAACTGTTTTTT,CATHPYRGEKLFF
TRBV4-1,.,.,TRBJ2-1,TGCGCCAGCAGCCAAAGCAAGAGCTCCTACAATGAGCAGTTCTTC,CASSQSKSSYNEQFF
TRBV9,.,.,TRBJ2-1,TGTGCCAGCAGCGTCTTCCCATTGGGGAATGAGCAGTTCTTC,CASSVFPLGNEQFF
TRBV6-6,.,.,TRBJ1-2,TGTGCCAGCAGTTACTCACCAGACAACTATGGCTACACCTTC,CASSYSPDNYGYTF
TRBV2,few,.,TRBJ1-6,TGTGCCAGCAGTGAAAACGGCTCCTATTCACCCCTCCACTTT,CASSENGSYSPLHF
TRBV7-9,.,TRBD1,TRBJ2-1,TGTGCCAGCAGGGGGACAGGGTTAGACAATGAGCAGTTCTTC,CASRGTGLDNEQFF
TRBV7-2,few,.,TRBJ1-1,TGTGCCAGCAGCTTCGCAGGGAGGGCGGGCACTGAAGCTTTCTTT,CASSFAGRAGTEAFF
TRBV7-3,few,.,TRBJ2-3,TGTGCCAGCAGCTTAACCGGGTTCAGCACAGATACGCAGTATTTT,CASSLTGFSTDTQYF
TRBV10-3,.,.,TRBJ2-2,TGTGCCATCAAAAGCGCAGGGAACACCGGGGAGCTGTTTTTT,CAIKSAGNTGELFF
TRBV9,few,TRBD2,TRBJ2-1,TGTGCCAGCAGCGTAGGGGGGGGACTAGCGGTTTGGGAGCAGTTCTTC,CASSVGGGLAVWEQFF
TRBV4-3,.,.,TRBJ1-2,TGCGCCAGCAGCCAAGACGCTCTCGGCTATGGCTACACCTTC,CASSQDALGYGYTF
TRBV3-1,.,.,TRBJ2-4,TGTGCCAGCAGCCAAGGCGACGGCCAACTAGCCAAAAACATTCAGTACTTC,CASSQGDGQLAKNIQYF
TRBV12-3/TRBV12-4,.,.,TRBJ2-3,TGTGCCAGCAGTGGACGACTAACAGATACGCAGTATTTT,CASSGRLTDTQYF
TRBV11-2,.,TRBD1,TRBJ1-6,TGTGCCAGCAGCTTGGGACAGGGTTATTCACCCCTCCACTTT,CASSLGQGYSPLHF
TRBV29-1,.,.,TRBJ1-2,TGCAGCGCTTGGGACGGACCTGCTTCGTATGGCTACACCTTC,CSAWDGPASYGYTF
TRBV23-1,.,TRBD1,TRBJ1-4,TGCGCCAGCAGTCAAGCAGGGCAGGGGGCGATTACTGGAGCAACTAATGAAAAACTGTTTTTT,CASSQAGQGAITGATNEKLFF
TRBV20-1,.,.,TRBJ2-3,TGCAGTGCTCCAGAGGCGGGCAGCACAGATACGCAGTATTTT,CSAPEAGSTDTQYF
TRBV12-3/TRBV12-4,.,.,TRBJ2-6,TGTGCCAGCAGTTTTTTGCCCGGGGCCAACGTCCTGACTTTC,CASSFLPGANVLTF